The 27 T cell receptor beta chains presented below share a single source sample, sequenced in a study of blood T cell repertoires in COVID-19. TCRdb's copy holds only in-frame clones and misses some; the assay was immunoSEQ multiplex PCR. The sample lists over 250,000 clones, 88% seen once, with about 4.1% in the top ten. Sequenced sample: peripheral blood. Source of these receptors: a man aged 55-75 years who had recovered from COVID-19.

Note on this clone: Within the sample, other DNA sequences also encode this same CDR3. The chain has TRBV7-2 and TRBJ2-7; tentative D call: TRBD2 (5 bases). The CDR3 runs 14 residues. With 5 bases removed from V and 0 bases from J, the gap between germline ends came to 11 bases. Looked up from germline, CDR1 is SGHTA and CDR2 is FQGNSA. CDR3 in DNA: TGTGCCAGCAGCCCTGTAGGGAGCTCCTACGAGCAGTACTTC. Amino acid sequence: CASSPVGSSYEQYF.

The V call is TRBV27, the J call TRBJ1-1; D possibly corresponds to TRBD1 (6 bases). CDR1 and CDR2 (germline): MNHEY, SMNVEV (reference sequence). V was clipped by 3 bases and J by 6 bases, with 14 bases between them. The CDR3 has 14 residues. CDR3 sequence (DNA): TGTGCCAGCAGTTTCTTGGGGACATCGCCTGAAGCTTTCTTT. Translation gives CASSFLGTSPEAFF.

The chain carries TRBV10-1 and TRBJ2-3; TRBD2 aligns across 8 bases. The germline gives CDR1 WNHNN, CDR2 SYGVQD (reference sequence). The V segment lost 9 bases and the J segment 3 bases; nucleotides outside the gene matches: 5. This CDR3 has 13 residues. The CDR3 DNA is TGCGCCAGTCGAAGCGGGGGTACAGATACGCAGTATTTT. Amino acids: CASRSGGTDTQYF.

The CDR3 DNA is TGTGCCAGCAGCTTAAACACAGGGGGCGGTGAGCAGTTCTTC. Amino acids: CASSLNTGGGEQFF. The J gene is TRBJ2-1, the V gene TRBV7-3; 9 nucleotides agree with TRBD1. Germline V gene sequence: CDR1 SGHTA, CDR2 FQGTGA. The V gene end was trimmed by 1 base and the J gene end by 9 bases; junction bases not matched to a gene: 4. This CDR3 is 14 amino acids long. The variable domain in full, completed from reference TRBV7-3 and TRBJ2-1, reads GAGVSQTPSNKVTEKGKYVELRCDPISGHTALYWYRQSLGQGPEFLIYFQGTGAADDSGLPNDRFFAVRPEGSVSTLKIQRTERGDSAVYLCASSLNTGGGEQFFGPGTRLTVL.

V gene TRBV3-1 (or the pseudogene TRBV3-2) combines with J gene TRBJ1-1, with TRBD1 matching 7 bases. J lost 8 bases, V lost 4 bases, and 7 bases had no gene match. The CDR3 is made up of 13 amino acids. Germline V gives CDR1 LGHDT, CDR2 YNNKEL (reference sequence). As DNA, the CDR3 is TGTGCCAGCAGCCCCCACCAACAGGGGGAAGCTTTCTTT. This gives the protein CASSPHQQGEAFF.

V usage is TRBV7-9 and J usage is TRBJ1-1; 7 positions agree with TRBD1. The CDR3 totals 17 residues. V lost 5 bases and J lost 0; bases outside the gene matches: 12. Per the germline V gene, CDR1 is SEHNR and CDR2 is FQNEAQ (reference sequence). DNA for the CDR3: TGTGCCAGCAGCCCTCCCTCCCGACAGGGCATGAACACTGAAGCTTTCTTT. Its protein is CASSPPSRQGMNTEAFF.

The V gene is TRBV27, the J gene TRBJ2-6; no definite D call. The V end was cut by 2 bases, the J end by 4 bases, with 6 bases between. Germline V gene data show CDR1 as MNHEY and CDR2 as SMNVEV (reference sequence). The CDR3 has 14 residues. CDR3 amino acids: CASSLQLGANVLTF. In nucleotides, the CDR3 is TGTGCCAGCAGTTTACAGTTGGGGGCCAACGTCCTGACTTTC.

This rearrangement joins TRBV12-3 or TRBV12-4 to TRBJ1-1; a weak D match, TRBD1 (6 bases). This CDR3 spans 13 amino acids. Trimming left V 6 bases short and J 5 bases short, with 13 bases between. The CDR3 sequence is CASRGGSVTEAFF. As DNA, the CDR3 is TGTGCCAGCAGAGGGGGTTCGGTAACTGAAGCTTTCTTT.

Remarks on this clone: Mismatch with germline at one junction end may stem from a read error. The chain is built from TRBV4-2 and TRBJ2-1; TRBD1 might be the D (6 bases). The CDR3 consists of 17 residues. Germline CDR1 and CDR2: LGHNA and YNFKEQ. CDR3: CASSQGSGRGNYNEQFF. CDR3 DNA sequence: TGTGCCAGCAGTCAAGGATCGGGCAGGGGCAACTACAATGAGCAGTTCTTC.

This sequence joins TRBV10-1 and TRBJ2-5; D may be TRBD2 (6 bases). From germline, CDR1 is WNHNN and CDR2 SYGVQD (reference sequence). The CDR3 totals 15 residues. Trimming stripped 0 bases from V and 5 bases from J, with 13 bases between. CDR3 loop: CASSESGLGGETQYF. The CDR3, as DNA: TGCGCCAGCAGTGAGTCGGGACTGGGTGGGGAGACCCAGTACTTC.

The rearrangement uses TRBV6-5 and TRBJ1-1; D is perhaps TRBD1 (6 bases). V was clipped by 7 bases and J by 4 bases, with 13 bases between them. Germline CDR1 MNHEY, CDR2 SVGAGI. CDR3 size: 13 residues. The CDR3, as DNA: TGTGCCAGCAAAGGGGGAGGGAGCACTGAAGCTTTCTTT. This translates into CASKGGGSTEAFF.

This chain links TRBV5-6 with TRBJ1-1; the D gene is possibly TRBD1 (5 bases). This CDR3 spans 16 amino acids. CDR1 is SGHDT and CDR2 is YYEEEE in the germline V gene. Trimming shortened V by 4 bases and J by 3 bases, and 19 bases separated the two germline ends. Here the CDR3 reads CASSPSGGGVYTEAFF. In DNA form, the CDR3 reads TGTGCCAGCAGCCCATCGGGGGGGGGAGTGTACACTGAAGCTTTCTTT.

The CDR3 DNA sequence: TGTGCCAGCAGCTTAGAGGGGCCAGGAAACACCATATATTTT. Translation: CASSLEGPGNTIYF. The chain recombines TRBV7-9 with TRBJ1-3, with a possible D match to TRBD1 (5 bases). With 1 base removed from V and 4 bases from J, the gap between germline ends came to 8 bases. Germline lookup yields CDR1 SEHNR and CDR2 FQNEAQ (reference sequence). The CDR3 sequence is 14 residues long.

This clone occurred a few times. V usage is TRBV5-1 and J usage is TRBJ2-7; TRBD1 agrees at 9 bases. The CDR3 consists of 15 residues. Germline lookup yields CDR1 SGHRS and CDR2 YFSETQ. Trimming at V came to 0 bases and at J to 5 bases, leaving 6 bases not matched to a gene. The CDR3 region is CASSLGGTGSHEQYF. Here the CDR3 DNA reads TGCGCCAGCAGCTTGGGCGGGACAGGGAGCCACGAGCAGTACTTC. The variable domain in full, with the rest retrieved from reference TRBV5-1 and TRBJ2-7, is KAGVTQTPRYLIKTRGQQVTLSCSPISGHRSVSWYQQTPGQGLQFLFEYFSETQRNKGNFPGRFSGRQFSNSRSEMNVSTLELGDSALYLCASSLGGTGSHEQYFGPGTRLTVT.

This chain joins TRBV29-1 and TRBJ1-2; possible D gene TRBD1, 5 bases. V was trimmed by 1 base and J by 7 bases, leaving 10 bases between them. This CDR3 is 12 amino acids long. Germline loops: CDR1 SQVTM, CDR2 ANQGSEA. The DNA for the CDR3 is TGCAGCGTTGAAGGGGGGGTTTTTGGCTACACCTTC. Its translation is CSVEGGVFGYTF.

This chain connects TRBV7-9 to TRBJ1-2; D is ambiguous. Trimming shortened V by 4 bases and J by 6 bases, and 12 bases separated the two germline ends. Germline-derived CDR1 and CDR2 are SEHNR and FQNEAQ (reference sequence). The CDR3 length is 13 residues. The CDR3 loop reads CASSSQAKNGYTF. In nucleotides, the CDR3 is TGTGCCAGCAGCTCCCAGGCTAAGAATGGCTACACCTTC.

The V call is TRBV7-2, the J call TRBJ1-6; perhaps TRBD1 as D (5 bases). V was cut by 4 bases and J by 9 bases, with 16 bases left in between. Germline loops: CDR1 SGHTA, CDR2 FQGNSA. The CDR3 is made up of 15 amino acids. CDR3 DNA sequence: TGTGCCAGCAGCTCGTCTGGGGGGGTGAGTTCACCCCTCCACTTT. It codes for CASSSSGGVSSPLHF.

The chain links TRBV5-6 to TRBJ2-7, with TRBD2 as a possible D gene (6 bases). Germline V gene sequence: CDR1 SGHDT, CDR2 YYEEEE. The CDR3 loop spans 16 amino acids. The V gene lost 2 bases and the J gene lost 2 bases, with 17 bases spanning the gap. For the CDR3, the DNA is TGTGCCAGCAGCTTACCATCCGTGGAGGGACCCTACGAGCAGTACTTC. It translates to CASSLPSVEGPYEQYF.

V gene TRBV6-4 combines with J gene TRBJ2-3, with 7 bases matching TRBD1. Germline CDR1 MRHNA, CDR2 SNTAGT. The CDR3 contains 16 residues. With V trimmed by 6 bases and J by 1 base, 10 bases remained unmatched. Written as DNA, the CDR3 is TGTGCCAGCAGCCCACGGGGACAGCGGCGCACAGATACGCAGTATTTT. Its translation is CASSPRGQRRTDTQYF.

DNA for the CDR3: TGTGCCAGTAGTTCCGGGACAGGGGTGAGGGAGACCCAGTACTTC. Protein: CASSSGTGVRETQYF. The chain is built from TRBV19 and TRBJ2-5; 10 positions match TRBD1. The CDR3 is 15 residues long. Germline V gives CDR1 LNHDA, CDR2 SQIVND (reference sequence). V gave up 5 bases and J gave up 5 bases; unmatched junction bases: 8.

This sequence joins TRBV11-2 and TRBJ1-2, with 9 positions matching TRBD1. Germline loops: CDR1 SGHAT, CDR2 FQNNGV. The CDR3 covers 14 residues. The trim removed 1 base at V and 8 bases at J, leaving 5 bases unmatched. The CDR3 DNA is TGTGCCAGCAGCTTAGGAGGGACAGGGAGAGGCTACACCTTC. Translating gives CASSLGGTGRGYTF.

V gene TRBV5-1 combines with J gene TRBJ2-7; 8 bases line up with TRBD2. V was pared by 6 bases and J by 7 bases, with 12 bases of the junction left unmatched. Germline values: CDR1 SGHRS, CDR2 YFSETQ. CDR3 length: 14 amino acids. The CDR3 nucleotides read TGCGCCAGCACCGGCCAAAGCGGGGGTCTGGAGCAGTACTTC. This sequence encodes CASTGQSGGLEQYF.

The gene calls are TRBV3-1 (or the pseudogene TRBV3-2) and TRBJ2-1, with 10 bases aligning to TRBD2. CDR3 length: 15 residues. From germline, CDR1 is LGHDT and CDR2 YNNKEL (reference sequence). V was pared by 7 bases and J by 7 bases, with 10 bases of the junction left unmatched. The CDR3 loop is CASTFWSGGANEQFF. The CDR3 DNA reads TGTGCCAGCACCTTCTGGAGCGGGGGGGCGAATGAGCAGTTCTTC.

J is TRBJ2-7 and V is TRBV20-1, with 7 bases aligning to TRBD2. The CDR3 covers 14 residues. V trimming: 3 bases; J trimming: 3 bases; junction bases outside the gene matches: 8. The germline V gene encodes CDR1 DFQATT and CDR2 SNEGSKA (reference sequence). The CDR3 DNA reads TGCAGTGCTAGTAAAGCGGGGAGACTCTACGAGCAGTACTTC. It translates to CSASKAGRLYEQYF.

The chain joins TRBV9 to TRBJ2-5; tentatively, D is TRBD2 (5 bases). Germline V gene data show CDR1 as SGDLS and CDR2 as YYNGEE. V was cut by 0 bases and J by 7 bases, with 13 bases left in between. The CDR3 runs to 14 residues. The CDR3: CASSVESARGTQYF. For the CDR3, the DNA is TGTGCCAGCAGCGTAGAGTCTGCCCGGGGGACCCAGTACTTC.

The V and J genes are TRBV29-1 and TRBJ2-4, with 7 bases matching TRBD1. The length of the CDR3 is 13 residues. Germline CDR1 reads SQVTM; CDR2 reads ANQGSEA. V lost 7 bases to trimming and J lost 10 bases; unmatched junction nucleotides: 13. CDR3 sequence reads: CSGTEDYRGIQYF. DNA of the CDR3: TGCAGCGGAACTGAAGACTACAGGGGTATTCAGTACTTC. Full variable domain (missing parts from reference TRBV29-1 and TRBJ2-4): SAVISQKPSRDICQRGTSLTIQCQVDSQVTMMFWYRQQPGQSLTLIATANQGSEATYESGFVIDKFPISRPNLTFSTLTVSNMSPEDSSIYLCSGTEDYRGIQYFGAGTRLSVL.

V usage is TRBV15 and J usage is TRBJ2-3, with TRBD1 identical over 8 bases. The CDR3 has 15 amino acids. After removal of 2 bases from V and 5 bases from J, the junction contained 6 bases not matched to a gene. Germline CDR1 reads LNHNV; CDR2 reads YYDKDF (reference sequence). The CDR3 reads CATSRLGQARDTQYF. The CDR3 DNA follows: TGTGCCACCAGCAGACTGGGACAGGCCAGAGATACGCAGTATTTT.